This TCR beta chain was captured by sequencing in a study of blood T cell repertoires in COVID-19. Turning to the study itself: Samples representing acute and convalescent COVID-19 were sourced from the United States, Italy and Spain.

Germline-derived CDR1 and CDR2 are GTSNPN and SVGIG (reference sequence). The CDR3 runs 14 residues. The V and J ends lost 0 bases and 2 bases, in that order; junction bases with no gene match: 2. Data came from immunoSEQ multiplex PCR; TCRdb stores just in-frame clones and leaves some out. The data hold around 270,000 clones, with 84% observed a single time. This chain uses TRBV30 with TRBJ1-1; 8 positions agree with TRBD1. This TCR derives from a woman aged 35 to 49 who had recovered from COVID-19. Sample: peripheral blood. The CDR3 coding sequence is TGTGCCTGGAGTGTAACAGGGGGTAACACTGAAGCTTTCTTT. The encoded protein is CAWSVTGGNTEAFF.